This T cell receptor (beta chain) comes out of a study of blood T cell repertoires in COVID-19. Overall study: PBMCs, B-cell-depleted T cells, or T cells were the source of the cDNA or gDNA that made up the material.

In the authors' workflow: Quantification of nucleated cells was approximated via reference gene primer amplification. Method: immunoSEQ multiplex PCR; TCRdb's copy keeps in-frame clones and lacks some. The DNA was the basis for D and trimming; V, J and clone size are from that table. The table shows 210,000 or so clones, with around 80% occurring only once. V dropped 5 bases and J dropped 8; count of bases not matched to a gene: 6. The CDR3 is 14 amino acids. Germline CDR1 and CDR2: SEHNR and FQNEAQ (reference sequence). Sequencing was carried out using peripheral blood. This receptor was obtained from a woman of 80 years or more with active or convalescent COVID-19. The chain joins TRBV7-9 to TRBJ1-4; 9 positions agree with TRBD1. Here the CDR3 reads CASSQRTGEEKLFF. The CDR3 DNA follows: TGTGCCAGCAGCCAGAGGACAGGGGAGGAAAAACTGTTTTTT. Full variable domain (outside the CDR3, taken from reference TRBV7-9 and TRBJ1-4): DTGVSQNPRHKITKRGQNVTFRCDPISEHNRLYWYRQTLGQGPEFLTYFQNEAQLEKSRLLSDRFSAERPKGSFSTLEIQRTEQGDSAMYLCASSQRTGEEKLFFGSGTQLSVL.